This T cell receptor beta chain was sequenced in a study of CXCR3-negative and CXCR3-positive naive CD8 T cells (dated by TCRdb to the late 2010s). For the wider study: In total, 120 million to 150 million TRB reads were obtained, which works out to roughly 1.5 +/- 0.3 million reads per library. Diversity and physicochemical repertoire analyses were performed on around twelve donors pooled from two independent experiments. The TRBV-TRBJ cluster analysis covered naive subsets from a handful of donors and memory cells from 3 donors.

On the study overall, not on this receptor specifically: Freshly isolated PBMCs were used for most assays because CXCR3 expression partially decreased after cryopreservation. Compared with CXCR3-negative naive cells, CXCR3-positive naive cells had TRB CDR3s with higher hydrophobicity (lower Kidera factor 4), lower energy, and higher strength and volume indices. Repertoire diversity was comparably high in both naive subsets but much lower in memory CD8+ T cells. Because surface CD5, which has been linked to self-reactivity in mice, was comparable between naive subsets, TCR interaction strength was also inferred from TRB CDR3 physicochemical properties. Similar TRBV-TRBJ usage was shown by naive CXCR3-negative and CXCR3-positive cells from the same donor, whereas distinct patterns were shown by memory cells.

The listed sequencing device is NextSeq 550. The Human TCR Profiling Kit (MiLaboratory) was used to make UMI-labeled 5' RACE TRB cDNA libraries. The full amount of extracted RNA was used for cDNA synthesis, and the full amount of resulting cDNA was used for PCR amplification. Libraries were prepared in parallel using an identical number of PCR cycles. For the original study's pipeline: About 50,000 +/- 10,000 unique UMI-labeled TRB cDNA molecules per library were extracted with MIGEC and MiXCR, with at least two reads per UMI required. On average, each library contained approximately 40,000 +/- 10,000 functional in-frame TRB CDR3 nucleotide clonotypes without stop codons. After each sample was downsampled to 5000 UMI-labeled TRB molecules, VDJtools was used to calculate diversity metrics such as normalized Shannon-Wiener and Chao1. For the central five CDR3 residues, VDJtools calculated physicochemical properties weighted by clonotype size, namely interaction energy, strength, volume and Kidera factor 4. TCRdb reprocessed the public reads and reports one entry per CDR3 protein sequence, without DNA. These V and J calls are TCRdb output, not the study's own analysis. The sample's records list about 94,000 distinct CDR3 sequences. Around 0.58% of the sample is in the top ten clones.

For this clonotype: The specificity of this receptor is unknown.

As encoded in the germline V gene, CDR1 is SQVTM while CDR2 is ANQGSEA. Including the terminal cysteine and phenylalanine, the CDR3 comprises 12 residues. Only the protein is available. Each CD8+ T cell subset was flow-sorted in triplicate, and some 300,000 cells per subset were placed directly into RLT lysis buffer. Naive CD8+ T cells were defined stringently as CD45RO-CCR7+CD27+CD95- to exclude memory contaminants. Standard density gradient centrifugation was used to isolate peripheral blood mononuclear cells from buffy coats. Naive CXCR3-negative and CXCR3-positive CD8+ T cells were flow-sorted using a FACSAria III. Total RNA was extracted from sorted cells using an RNeasy Mini Kit.

The sequence was obtained from a human donor in good health. Some clones in this sample may be carry-over from other donors' samples. The source material was naive CXCR3+ CD8+ T cells from blood. The sample's cell subset or site label, in plain terms: CD45RO-CCR7+CD27+CD95- naive CD8+ T cells expressing CXCR3 (TNR3+). Recombination joined TRBV29-1 with TRBJ2-1. CDR3 loop: CSVVDTYNEQFF.